Listed below are T cell receptor beta chains from one sample, sequenced in a study of cytomegalovirus exposure and HLA in healthy donors. Assay: immunoSEQ multiplex PCR; the TCRdb copy retains only in-frame clones and omits some. The table lists more than 95,000 clones, 64% of them singletons, with approximately 3% in the top ten. Sequencing was performed on PBMCs. The receptor source for this set is a man in his sixties in good health and CMV-seronegative. Each CDR3 is given with its conserved first and last residue. Each record gives: J gene, clone size, D gene, CDR3 length, V gene, CDR3 DNA, CDR3 protein. D genes are given only for firm matches. Not every row has a clone size; where given, it reads once, few, many or a size class.

>TRBJ1-3|few|-|16|TRBV19
TGTGCCAGTAGTATAGTTGGGGGCGCGGACGGAAACACCATATATTTT
CASSIVGGADGNTIYF
>TRBJ2-2|-|-|16|TRBV2
TGTGCCAGCAGTGAGTTGGGGCCCGAAAACACCGGGGAGCTGTTTTTT
CASSELGPENTGELFF
>TRBJ2-1|-|TRBD2|14|TRBV13
TGTGCCCGCACCACTAGCGGGCATTACAATGAGCAGTTCTTC
CARTTSGHYNEQFF
>TRBJ2-7|-|-|13|TRBV7-9
TGTGCCAGCAGCTTAGTAGCTGTTTACGAGCAGTACTTC
CASSLVAVYEQYF
>TRBJ1-1|few|-|17|TRBV11-3
TGTGCCAGCAGCCCCCAACACAGGGATAAGGGCAACACTGAAGCTTTCTTT
CASSPQHRDKGNTEAFF
>TRBJ1-5|few|-|13|TRBV11-2
TGTGCCAGCAGCTTCAGCGACGATCAGCCCCAGCATTTT
CASSFSDDQPQHF
>TRBJ2-1|-|-|15|TRBV12-5
TGTGCTAGTGGTTTGGCCAAAGCCCAGGACAATGAGCAGTTCTTC
CASGLAKAQDNEQFF
>TRBJ2-7|-|-|15|TRBV7-7
TGTGCCAGCAGCCCCAAACCCGGACAGCTCTACGAGCAGTACTTC
CASSPKPGQLYEQYF
>TRBJ1-2|-|-|14|TRBV5-6
TGTGCCAGCAGCCTTGGGCTTACTAACTATGGCTACACCTTC
CASSLGLTNYGYTF
>TRBJ2-5|-|-|12|TRBV5-1
TGCGCCAGCAGCACAGGGTGGGAGACCCAGTACTTC
CASSTGWETQYF
>TRBJ1-2|-|-|12|TRBV6-5
TGTGCCAGCAAGCAGGTCGACTATGGCTACACCTTC
CASKQVDYGYTF
>TRBJ1-6|-|TRBD1|17|TRBV18
TGTGCCAGCTCACCCCTAAGGGCAGGGGGCTTGTTGTCACCCCTCCACTTT
CASSPLRAGGLLSPLHF
>TRBJ2-7|-|TRBD2|15|TRBV5-4
TGTGCCAGCAGCTTGAAGCGGGAGGGTCCCGACGAGCAGTACTTC
CASSLKREGPDEQYF
>TRBJ2-2|-|-|16|TRBV5-1
TGCGCCAGCAGCTTAGTTAGACAGTTGAACACCGGGGAGCTGTTTTTT
CASSLVRQLNTGELFF
>TRBJ1-5|few|TRBD1|15|TRBV28
TGTGCCAGCAGATCTGGGACAGTGTCGTTTCAGCCCCAGCATTTT
CASRSGTVSFQPQHF
>TRBJ1-2|-|-|12|TRBV30
TGTGCCTGGGGGGGGATCGTCTATGGCTACACCTTC
CAWGGIVYGYTF
>TRBJ1-5|few|-|14|TRBV4-1
TGCGCCAGCAGCCAAGACGCAGGGGTTCAGCCCCAGCATTTT
CASSQDAGVQPQHF
>TRBJ1-2|-|TRBD1|14|TRBV28
TGTGCCAGCAGATTGGAGGGGGCGGGCTATGGCTACACCTTC
CASRLEGAGYGYTF
>TRBJ2-3|-|-|14|TRBV2
TGTGCCAGCAGTCGGGACATTAGCACAGATACGCAGTATTTT
CASSRDISTDTQYF
>TRBJ2-7|-|-|13|TRBV6-5
TGTGCCAGCAGCGAACTAAGCTGGGTACAGCAGTACTTC
CASSELSWVQQYF
>TRBJ2-1|-|-|15|TRBV28
TGTGCCAGCAGTTTATCCCTTAGCCTCCGCAATGAGCAGTTCTTC
CASSLSLSLRNEQFF
>TRBJ1-1|-|TRBD1|15|TRBV29-1
TGCAGCGTTGATTTAGGGACAGCCATGAACACTGAAGCTTTCTTT
CSVDLGTAMNTEAFF
>TRBJ1-2|-|TRBD1|17|TRBV11-2
TGTGCCAGCAGCTTAGGGTCCGGACAGGGAGGTCTTAGTGGCTACACCTTC
CASSLGSGQGGLSGYTF
>TRBJ2-1|-|-|13|TRBV11-3
TGTGCCAGCAGCACGGGGGTAGGCAATGAGCAGTTCTTC
CASSTGVGNEQFF
>TRBJ1-3|few|TRBD1|15|TRBV25-1
TGTGCCAGCAGTGCACTCGGGACAGTGGGAAACACCATATATTTT
CASSALGTVGNTIYF
>TRBJ2-6|-|-|15|TRBV19
TGTGCCAGTAGTATAGAGAGCTCTGGGGCCAACGTCCTGACTTTC
CASSIESSGANVLTF
>TRBJ2-1|-|TRBD2|17|TRBV5-1
TGCGCCAGCAGTCGAACTACCGGGACTAGAGCCTACAATGAGCAGTTCTTC
CASSRTTGTRAYNEQFF
>TRBJ1-4|once|-|19|TRBV7-6
TGTGCCAGCAGCTTAAATCCGCGTGGTCAGGCATCAACTAATGAAAAACTGTTTTTT
CASSLNPRGQASTNEKLFF
>TRBJ1-1|few|-|15|TRBV7-8
TGTGCCAGCAGCTTAGCGTCCAGGGTGAGCACTGAAGCTTTCTTT
CASSLASRVSTEAFF
>TRBJ2-7|-|-|11|TRBV5-4
TGTGCCAGCAGCTTTACCTACGAGCAGTACTTC
CASSFTYEQYF
>TRBJ2-7|-|-|13|TRBV14
TGTGCCAGCAGCCCGCGAGTCTCCTACGAGCAGTACTTC
CASSPRVSYEQYF
>TRBJ2-3|-|TRBD2|14|TRBV2
TGTGCCAGCAGTTCCCTAGCGGGAGGAGATACGCAGTATTTT
CASSSLAGGDTQYF
>TRBJ1-3|few|-|14|TRBV7-9
TGTGCCAGCAGCCTCCCTGGAGCGGCAAACACCATATATTTT
CASSLPGAANTIYF
>TRBJ2-1|-|-|16|TRBV9
TGTGCCAGCAGCGTAGGCGTAGCGGCAACCTACAATGAGCAGTTCTTC
CASSVGVAATYNEQFF
>TRBJ1-4|-|-|14|TRBV7-9
TGTGCCAGCAGCCCCCCGGGGGTCGGTGAAAAACTGTTTTTT
CASSPPGVGEKLFF
>TRBJ1-4|-|TRBD1|12|TRBV29-1
TGCAGCGGGGGACAGCAGGGTGAAAAACTGTTTTTT
CSGGQQGEKLFF
>TRBJ1-1|-|TRBD1|17|TRBV10-3
TGTGCCATCAGTGCGAAATATACAGGGGCCTGGGGCACTGAAGCTTTCTTT
CAISAKYTGAWGTEAFF
>TRBJ2-3|-|-|13|TRBV5-1
TGCGCCAGCAGCTTGCCTGCGGGAGATACGCAGTATTTT
CASSLPAGDTQYF
>TRBJ2-7|-|TRBD1|12|TRBV29-1
TGCAGCGTGAGGGACAGCTCCTACGAGCAGTACTTC
CSVRDSSYEQYF
>TRBJ2-5|-|TRBD1|15|TRBV27
TGTGCCAGCAGTTCCTGGACAGGGGGAAGAGAGACCCAGTACTTC
CASSSWTGGRETQYF
>TRBJ2-5|few|-|14|TRBV9
TGTGCCAGCAGCGTAAGCGGCAGTCAAGAGACCCAGTACTTC
CASSVSGSQETQYF
>TRBJ2-7|-|TRBD1|12|TRBV29-1
TGCAGCGCGGGGACAGGGAACTACGAGCAGTACTTC
CSAGTGNYEQYF
>TRBJ2-1|-|TRBD1|15|TRBV5-1
TGCGCCAGCAGCTTTGAGGGGGCATCCTACAATGAGCAGTTCTTC
CASSFEGASYNEQFF
>TRBJ2-7|-|-|13|TRBV19
TGTGCCAGTAGTAGACGGGTATTCTACGAGCAGTACTTC
CASSRRVFYEQYF
>TRBJ1-1|-|-|14|TRBV6-1
TGTGCCAGCAGTGAGAACCAAGCGAACACTGAAGCTTTCTTT
CASSENQANTEAFF
>TRBJ1-2|-|-|13|TRBV19
TGTGCCACAGGGACACGGACGATTAAAGGCTACACCTTC
CATGTRTIKGYTF
>TRBJ2-7|few|-|11|TRBV11-3
TGTGCCAGCTCTGCGGACTACGAGCAGTACTTC
CASSADYEQYF
>TRBJ2-7|few|TRBD1|15|TRBV5-1
TGCGCCAGCAGCCCTGACCCGACAGGGGTGAGGGAGCAGTACTTC
CASSPDPTGVREQYF
>TRBJ2-3|-|TRBD2|14|TRBV2
TGTGCCAGCACGGGTAGCGGGAGTCCAGATACGCAGTATTTT
CASTGSGSPDTQYF
>TRBJ2-7|-|TRBD2|15|TRBV29-1
TGCAGCGCCGCGAAGACTAGCGGGATTACAGGAGAGCAGTACTTC
CSAAKTSGITGEQYF
>TRBJ2-5|-|TRBD2|17|TRBV5-1
TGCGCCAGCAGCGCCGGGACTAGCGGGGGGGTGTTAGAGACCCAGTACTTC
CASSAGTSGGVLETQYF
>TRBJ2-7|-|-|11|TRBV6-1
TGTGCCAGCAGTGTCGACAGGGAGGTGTACTTC
CASSVDREVYF